This TCR beta chain is from a study of shared clonotypes between healthy human individuals. CD45RO-negative, CCR7-positively selected cells formed the naive CD8 fraction, excluding terminally differentiated effector memory CD45RA+ cells. The CDR3 is 16 residues long. Germline values: CDR1 SGHAT, CDR2 FQDESV (reference sequence). Trimming took 0 bases from V and 8 from J, leaving 19 bases between them. The method was immunoSEQ multiplex PCR; TCRdb's version includes in-frame clones alone and lacks a portion of them. The sample yields around 1.9 million clones, just under 95% seen once. Sequencing was performed on naive CD8+ T cells from PBMCs. The origin of this receptor is a man between 18 and 29 years old in good health. Some clones in this sample may be carry-over from other donors' samples. This chain uses TRBV11-1 with TRBJ1-2; no firm D call. The CDR3 reads CASSLADQITGSGYTF. The CDR3, as DNA: TGTGCCAGCAGCTTAGCGGATCAAATTACGGGAAGCGGCTACACCTTC.